This record concerns one T cell receptor (beta chain) sequence. Antigen: not known. Using quantitative 5'-RACE with molecular barcodes, the authors made TCR beta libraries. TCRdb recomputed calls from the 5' RACE reads with MiXCR, one row per CDR3 protein. Of almost 400,000 distinct CDR3 sequences listed, 20% to 25% are singletons. This entry is derived from a study of CD8 T cells in ankylosing spondylitis. Study-level results: With a CD8+ phenotype, disease-linked clones were relatively rare in peripheral blood. A motif in TCR beta, a set of roughly 8 highly homologous variants, appeared characteristic of ankylosing spondylitis blood.

The CDR3 spans 17 residues. The germline V gene has CDR1 SEHNR and CDR2 FQNEAQ (reference sequence). The V gene end was trimmed by 1 base and the J gene end by 5 bases; junction bases not matched to a gene: 9. This sequence originates from a male donor with ankylosing spondylitis. The gene calls are TRBV7-9 and TRBJ2-7; TRBD1 agrees at 12 bases. Sequenced sample: blood, either unsorted or a sorted T cell fraction (not recorded which). This chain's CDR3 is CASSLDYRDRGLDEQYF. CDR3 coding DNA: TGTGCCAGCAGCTTAGATTATCGGGACAGGGGGCTAGACGAGCAGTACTTC. Drawing the rest from reference TRBV7-9 and TRBJ2-7, the complete variable domain is DTGVSQNPRHKITKRGQNVTFRCDPISEHNRLYWYRQTLGQGPEFLTYFQNEAQLEKSRLLSDRFSAERPKGSFSTLEIQRTEQGDSAMYLCASSLDYRDRGLDEQYFGPGTRLTVT.